Each of the 8 T cell receptor beta chains below was sequenced from the same sample in a study of cytomegalovirus exposure and HLA in healthy donors. PCR employed 60 Vbeta and 13 Jbeta primers. The method was immunoSEQ multiplex PCR; TCRdb's version includes in-frame clones alone and lacks a portion of them. Among around 200,000 clones listed, approximately 80% were seen once. The sequenced sample was PBMCs. The receptors were gathered from a woman between 50 and 59 years old in good health and CMV-seronegative.

V gene TRBV2 combines with J gene TRBJ2-3; 8 nucleotides agree with TRBD1. J gave up 7 bases and V 4 bases, and 7 bases lay outside the gene matches. Germline assignment: CDR1 SNHLY and CDR2 FYNNEI. The CDR3 is made up of 14 amino acids. This chain's CDR3 is CASSADRGLNTQYF. In DNA, the CDR3 is TGTGCCAGCAGTGCCGACAGGGGATTGAATACGCAGTATTTT.

This clone was found a few times. The chain carries TRBV5-6 and TRBJ2-7; D is undetermined. This CDR3 has 13 residues. Germline-derived CDR1 and CDR2 are SGHDT and YYEEEE. V gave up 4 bases and J gave up 2 bases, with 10 bases separating them. CDR3 in amino acids: CASSMTVAYEQYF. CDR3 in DNA: TGTGCCAGCAGCATGACTGTAGCCTACGAGCAGTACTTC.

The chain uses TRBV14 and TRBJ1-1; tentatively, D is TRBD1 (5 bases). V shed 1 base and J shed 8 bases, with 8 bases lying between them. The CDR3 sequence is 12 residues long. The germline CDR1 and CDR2 sequences are SGHDN and FVKESK. CDR3 coding DNA: TGTGCCAGCAGCCAAGTAGGGGAAGAAGCTTTCTTT. It encodes CASSQVGEEAFF.

This clone has a handful of counts. The rearrangement joins TRBV20-1 to TRBJ2-3; D unclear. V shed 5 bases and J shed 0 bases, with 3 bases lying between them. Per germline, CDR1 DFQATT and CDR2 SNEGSKA (reference sequence). CDR3 length: 11 residues. CDR3 in amino acids: CSARSTDTQYF. CDR3 DNA sequence: TGCAGTGCTCGTAGCACAGATACGCAGTATTTT.

CDR3 sequence: CASSFRGGAEETQYF. CDR3 in DNA: TGTGCCAGCAGCTTTCGCGGGGGGGCCGAAGAGACCCAGTACTTC. The genes are TRBV5-6 and TRBJ2-5; the match to TRBD2 covers 9 bases. Germline V gene data show CDR1 as SGHDT and CDR2 as YYEEEE. The CDR3 extends over 15 amino acids. V trimming: 2 bases; J trimming: 3 bases; junction bases outside the gene matches: 5.

This clone was seen only once. The junction differs from germline at one of its ends, possibly a read error. The rearrangement uses TRBV6-4 and TRBJ2-2, with 12 nucleotides matching TRBD2. Germline V gene data show CDR1 as MRHNA and CDR2 as SNTAGT. The CDR3 totals 16 residues. The CDR3 DNA reads as TGTGCCAGCAGGAAAGAGGGACTAGCGGGCGAACGGGGAGCTGTTTTT. This sequence encodes CASRKEGLAGERGAVF.

This clone occurred once. This chain connects TRBV7-2 to TRBJ1-4; D ambiguous. The germline V and J ends were trimmed by 1 base and 0 bases, with 6 bases remaining between them. Germline V lookup: CDR1 SGHTA, CDR2 FQGNSA. This CDR3 contains 15 residues. The CDR3 DNA reads TGTGCCAGCAGCTTAGACTTTACAACTAATGAAAAACTGTTTTTT. Amino acid sequence: CASSLDFTTNEKLFF.

The V and J genes are TRBV15 and TRBJ1-4; D unresolved. This CDR3 is built from 14 residues. Trimming shortened V by 3 bases and J by 3 bases, and 8 bases separated the two germline ends. Per germline, CDR1 LNHNV and CDR2 YYDKDF (reference sequence). Written as DNA, the CDR3 is TGTGCCACCAGCAGGGACTTAGCTAATGAAAAACTGTTTTTT. Translated, it gives CATSRDLANEKLFF. Complete variable domain (other parts from reference TRBV15 and TRBJ1-4): DAMVIQNPRYQVTQFGKPVTLSCSQTLNHNVMYWYQQKSSQAPKLLFHYYDKDFNNEADTPDNFQSRRPNTSFCFLDIRSPGLGDTAMYLCATSRDLANEKLFFGSGTQLSVL.